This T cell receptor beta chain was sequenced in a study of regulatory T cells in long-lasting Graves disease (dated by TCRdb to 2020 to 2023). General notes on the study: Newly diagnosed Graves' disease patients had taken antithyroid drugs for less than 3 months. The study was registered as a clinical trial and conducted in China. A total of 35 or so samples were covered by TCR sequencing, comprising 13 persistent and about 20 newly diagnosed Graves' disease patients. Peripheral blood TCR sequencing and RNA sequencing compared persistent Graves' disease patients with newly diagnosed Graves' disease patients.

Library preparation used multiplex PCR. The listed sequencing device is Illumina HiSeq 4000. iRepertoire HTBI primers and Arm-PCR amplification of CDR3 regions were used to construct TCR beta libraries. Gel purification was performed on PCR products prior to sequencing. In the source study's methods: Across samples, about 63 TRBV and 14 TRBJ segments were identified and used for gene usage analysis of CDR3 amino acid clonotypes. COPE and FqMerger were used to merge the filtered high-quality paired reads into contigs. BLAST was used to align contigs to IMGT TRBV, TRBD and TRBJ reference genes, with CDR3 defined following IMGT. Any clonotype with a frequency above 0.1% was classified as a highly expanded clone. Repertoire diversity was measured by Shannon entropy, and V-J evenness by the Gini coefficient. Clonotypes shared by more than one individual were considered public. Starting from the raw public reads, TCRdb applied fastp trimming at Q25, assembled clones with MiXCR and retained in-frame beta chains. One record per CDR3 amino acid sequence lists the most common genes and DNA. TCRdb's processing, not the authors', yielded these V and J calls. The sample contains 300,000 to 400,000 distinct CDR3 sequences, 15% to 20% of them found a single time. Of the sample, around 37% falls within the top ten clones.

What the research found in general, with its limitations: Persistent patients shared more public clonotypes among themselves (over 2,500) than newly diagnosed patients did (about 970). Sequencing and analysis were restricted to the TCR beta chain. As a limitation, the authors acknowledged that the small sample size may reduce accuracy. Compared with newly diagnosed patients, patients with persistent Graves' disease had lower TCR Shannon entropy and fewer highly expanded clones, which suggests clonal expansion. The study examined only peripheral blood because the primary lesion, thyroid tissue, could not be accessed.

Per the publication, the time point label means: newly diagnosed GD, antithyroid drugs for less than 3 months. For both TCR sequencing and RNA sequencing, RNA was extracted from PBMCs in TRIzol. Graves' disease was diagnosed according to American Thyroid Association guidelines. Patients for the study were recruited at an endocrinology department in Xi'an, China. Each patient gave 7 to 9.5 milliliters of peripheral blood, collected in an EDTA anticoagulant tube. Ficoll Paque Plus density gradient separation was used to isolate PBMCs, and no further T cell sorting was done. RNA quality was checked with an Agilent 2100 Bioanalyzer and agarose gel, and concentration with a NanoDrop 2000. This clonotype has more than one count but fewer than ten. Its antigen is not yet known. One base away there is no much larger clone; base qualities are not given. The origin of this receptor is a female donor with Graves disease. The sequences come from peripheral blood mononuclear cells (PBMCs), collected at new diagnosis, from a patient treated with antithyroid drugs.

For the CDR3, the sequence is CASSLYGPSTGELFF. Here is the DNA: TGTGCCAGCAGCCTATACGGACCGAGCACCGGGGAGCTGTTTTTT. The sequence links TRBV3-1 to TRBJ2-2, with no reliable assignment of the D segment. V is cut by 4 bases and J by 4 bases, and the space between the germline ends is 13 bases. Spanning cysteine to phenylalanine, the CDR3 consists of 15 amino acids. Left in the record is the CDR3 DNA by itself, 45 bases read in frame from the first base. Looking up the germline V gene (reference sequence) yields CDR1 LGHDT and CDR2 YNNKEL.